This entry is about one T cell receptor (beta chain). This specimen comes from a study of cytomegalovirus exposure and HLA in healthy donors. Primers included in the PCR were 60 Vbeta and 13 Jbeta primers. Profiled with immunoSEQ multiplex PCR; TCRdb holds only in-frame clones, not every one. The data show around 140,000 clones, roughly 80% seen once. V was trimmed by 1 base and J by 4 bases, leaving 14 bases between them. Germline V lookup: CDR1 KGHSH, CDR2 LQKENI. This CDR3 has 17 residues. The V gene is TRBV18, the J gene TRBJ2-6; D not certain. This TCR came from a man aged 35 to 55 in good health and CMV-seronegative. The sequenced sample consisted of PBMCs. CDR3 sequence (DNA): TGTGCCAGCTCACCACTAAGACTGCATCGGGGGGCCAACGTCCTGACTTTC. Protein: CASSPLRLHRGANVLTF.